The rows below give T cell receptor beta chains drawn from one sample of a study of T cells in tuberculosis. The repertoire was sequenced with immunoSEQ multiplex PCR; TCRdb's copy has only in-frame clones and lacks some. The data hold some 40,000 clones, with roughly 96% observed a single time. Sequencing was done on a sample of PBMCs. These receptors originate from a donor between 10 and 35 years old with latent tuberculosis or without tuberculosis infection. Each CDR3 is given with its conserved first and last residue. Fields, in order: CDR3 protein, clone size, J gene, D gene, V gene. A D gene is named only where the DNA matches it firmly. Clone size is stated in some rows and not others, as once, few, many or a class when expanded.

CASSLAGMNTEAFF	.	TRBJ1-1	.	TRBV28
CAWTLAGARWETQYF	.	TRBJ2-5	TRBD2	TRBV30
CASSPRSGGELFF	.	TRBJ2-2	.	TRBV27
CASSGQLEAFF	.	TRBJ1-1	.	TRBV2
CASTPGTRGYEQYF	.	TRBJ2-7	TRBD2	TRBV6-7
CASSQDQVGNTEAFF	.	TRBJ1-1	.	TRBV4-1
CASRRKLRWNYGYTF	.	TRBJ1-2	.	TRBV28
CAFRAGGDYGYTF	.	TRBJ1-2	TRBD1	TRBV30
CASSQDRDTEAFF	.	TRBJ1-1	.	TRBV4-1
CATSRRSPPGQGLGNTIYF	.	TRBJ1-3	TRBD1	TRBV15
CASSDSGGTDTQYF	.	TRBJ2-3	TRBD2	TRBV6-4
CASSLSAGRGTEAFF	once	TRBJ1-1	.	TRBV28
CASGVDIGNTIYF	.	TRBJ1-3	.	TRBV28
CASSGTTNYGYTF	.	TRBJ1-2	.	TRBV11-2
CSASNEKLFF	.	TRBJ1-4	.	TRBV20-1
CASSPGTGWYEQYF	.	TRBJ2-7	TRBD1	TRBV5-1
CAWSVGAEAFF	few	TRBJ1-1	.	TRBV30
CAWSVTQATEAFF	once	TRBJ1-1	.	TRBV30
CASSAPGGAPDHQPQHF	.	TRBJ1-5	.	TRBV6-1
CASSVGGGVTSNQPQHF	once	TRBJ1-5	.	TRBV9
CASSQEDSFWGYTF	.	TRBJ1-2	.	TRBV14
CASSRSDRGGETQYF	.	TRBJ2-5	TRBD1	TRBV5-1
CASSQVGGGAVYEQYF	.	TRBJ2-7	TRBD2	TRBV4-1
CASSLVDYSSYEQYF	once	TRBJ2-7	.	TRBV5-6
CASSFPISYEQYF	.	TRBJ2-7	.	TRBV11-2
CASSEQPYNSPLHF	.	TRBJ1-6	.	TRBV10-1
CASSLGQISNQPQHF	.	TRBJ1-5	.	TRBV5-5
CASSQWAPRYSPLHF	.	TRBJ1-6	.	TRBV14
CASSLRTGDAEQYF	.	TRBJ2-7	TRBD1	TRBV5-6
CAIRDRHYGYTF	.	TRBJ1-2	TRBD1	TRBV28
CASSLTGTTEAFF	.	TRBJ1-1	.	TRBV5-1
CASSPGGLRYEQYF	.	TRBJ2-7	.	TRBV28
CASSPNHRLAGHNEQFF	.	TRBJ2-1	TRBD2	TRBV11-2
CASSNDRGFYNEQFF	once	TRBJ2-1	.	TRBV7-9
CASSQAVRTGAGNTIYF	.	TRBJ1-3	TRBD1	TRBV14
CASSSEGRVNEQFF	.	TRBJ2-1	.	TRBV27
CASSAGTGVATEAFF	.	TRBJ1-1	TRBD1	TRBV5-6
CAWSLTGSWNYGYTF	.	TRBJ1-2	.	TRBV30
CASSFEQGGNSPLHF	.	TRBJ1-6	TRBD1	TRBV6-5
CASRSQPGQGRYEQYF	.	TRBJ2-7	TRBD1	TRBV27
CASSPLMGGEQYF	.	TRBJ2-7	.	TRBV5-1
CASSYTGGTEAFF	.	TRBJ1-1	TRBD1	TRBV5-8
CASSQRTALNTEAFF	.	TRBJ1-1	.	TRBV14
CAYTQGVLNTGELFF	.	TRBJ2-2	TRBD1	TRBV30
CASSQYERGLYEQYF	.	TRBJ2-7	TRBD2	TRBV4-1
CSALRGANVLTF	.	TRBJ2-6	.	TRBV29-1